This is a list of T cell receptor beta chains from one sample in a study of CD4 and CD8 cells across lung adenocarcinoma regions. In TCRdb, the PCR reads were re-called with MiXCR into one record per CDR3 protein. The profile shows roughly 20,000 distinct CDR3 sequences, roughly 56% of them singletons. The sequenced sample was CD8+ T cells from the center of a lung tumor. The receptors come from a female donor with lung adenocarcinoma. The CD4 and CD8 labels of this study may be unreliable. The conserved cysteine and the conserved F or W are not part of the CDR3 here. Clone size is stated in some rows and not others, as once, few, many or a class when expanded.

size: few
V: TRBV27
CDR3: ARGQGGRDKETQY

size: -
V: TRBV10-1
CDR3: ASRAGPDPDTQY

size: few
V: TRBV12-3/TRBV12-4
CDR3: ASSRQGKTGELF

size: -
V: TRBV27
CDR3: ARGRGDFAQETQY

size: -
V: TRBV10-1
CDR3: ASSESPPGLAGVQKTQY

size: once
V: TRBV23-1
CDR3: ASSQSSTEGGIVNEQF

size: -
V: TRBV27
CDR3: ASSSPGTSGTYTQF

size: -
V: TRBV27
CDR3: ARSLRHQETQY

size: many
V: TRBV11-3
CDR3: ASSLASGDTQY

size: -
V: TRBV4-2
CDR3: ASSQDGYGQETQY

size: -
V: TRBV27
CDR3: AGRGGQGQDTQY

size: -
V: TRBV5-4
CDR3: ASSFGTGGDQETQY

size: medium-sized
V: TRBV6-1
CDR3: ASSSLTFDRDGFYGTDTQY

size: -
V: TRBV27
CDR3: ASSLRLPDEQY

size: -
V: TRBV10-2
CDR3: ASSEHGLAGGDTQY

size: -
V: TRBV10-2
CDR3: ATGVGGEGTQY

size: -
V: TRBV10-2
CDR3: AGGTGGRDTETQY

size: -
V: TRBV27
CDR3: AIPGLEQYEQY

size: -
V: TRBV6-1
CDR3: AGSRGSGAETQY

size: once
V: TRBV6-5
CDR3: ASSYAGQGRAEAF

size: -
V: TRBV27
CDR3: ASRTTGGYTEAF

size: many
V: TRBV6-1
CDR3: ASSVGQGQGARREQF

size: -
V: TRBV6-5
CDR3: ASSTDRANNNELF

size: -
V: TRBV6-5
CDR3: ASSYSGGGYDEQF

size: once
V: TRBV6-1
CDR3: ASRVREAASTGAQY

size: -
V: TRBV10-2
CDR3: ASTRAGGNNEQF

size: once
V: TRBV27
CDR3: GSSSGVGLTNTQY

size: -
V: TRBV27
CDR3: GRGAKDIQY

size: large
V: TRBV27
CDR3: ASRQRVGLTDTQY

size: -
V: TRBV10-1
CDR3: ASSAGGGGLDTETQY

size: medium-sized
V: TRBV6-1
CDR3: ASSENPGQGNQPQH

size: many
V: TRBV10-2
CDR3: ASSGVGGSGSGYEQF

size: -
V: TRBV4-1
CDR3: AGGHALCSPETQY